What follows are 29 T cell receptor beta chains derived from one specimen sequenced in a study of cytomegalovirus exposure and HLA in healthy donors. PCR amplification relied on 60 Vbeta primers (plus 13 Jbeta primers). The protocol was immunoSEQ multiplex PCR, while the TCRdb copy is restricted to in-frame clones and leaves out a portion. The table has 150,000 to 200,000 clones, over 75% seen once; the top ten hold less than 4.5%. The sequenced sample consisted of PBMCs. These receptors were collected from a man over 45 in good health and CMV-seronegative.

The rearrangement links TRBV27 to TRBJ2-7; TRBD2 matches 9 bases. V lost 6 bases and J lost 4; bases outside the gene matches: 4. The CDR3 sequence is 13 residues long. Germline V gives CDR1 MNHEY, CDR2 SMNVEV (reference sequence). CDR3 DNA: TGTGCCAGCAGCCGCGGGGGGGAGTACGAGCAGTACTTC. Translating it yields CASSRGGEYEQYF.

The chain recombines TRBV30 with TRBJ2-5; TRBD2 matches at 8 bases. The CDR3 totals 14 residues. Per germline, CDR1 GTSNPN and CDR2 SVGIG (reference sequence). V shed 2 bases, J shed 4 bases, and the junction held 6 bases outside the gene matches. CDR3 amino acids: CAWSTHRGGETQYF. CDR3 in DNA: TGTGCCTGGAGTACCCACCGGGGGGGAGAGACCCAGTACTTC. Using reference TRBV30 and TRBJ2-5 for the parts outside the CDR3, the full variable domain is SQTIHQWPATLVQPVGSPLSLECTVEGTSNPNLYWYRQAAGRGLQLLFYSVGIGQISSEVPQNLSASRPQDRQFILSSKKLLLSDSGFYLCAWSTHRGGETQYFGPGTRLLVL.

The chain recombines TRBV18 with TRBJ2-3; 9 bases match TRBD1. CDR3 size: 16 residues. CDR1 KGHSH and CDR2 LQKENI come from the germline V gene. The ends lost 5 bases at V and 2 bases at J; junction bases unmatched: 8. For the CDR3, the DNA is TGTGCCAGCTCAGTTTACAGGGGGCCCTACACAGATACGCAGTATTTT. Its protein is CASSVYRGPYTDTQYF.

The chain has TRBV13 and TRBJ2-6; maybe TRBD2 (7 bases). CDR1 is PRHDT and CDR2 is FYEKMQ in the germline V gene (reference sequence). The CDR3 covers 18 residues. V was shortened by 6 bases and J by 0 bases, with 18 bases between the two germline ends. The CDR3: CASSSLGGADSGANVLTF. CDR3 DNA sequence: TGTGCCAGCAGTTCCTTGGGGGGGGCAGACTCTGGGGCCAACGTCCTGACTTTC.

The chain uses TRBV5-1 and TRBJ2-5; maybe TRBD1 (6 bases). The germline V gene encodes CDR1 SGHRS and CDR2 YFSETQ. Deletions cut 4 bases from V and 2 bases from J, with 15 bases between. The CDR3 has 15 amino acids. The CDR3 loop reads CASSRDKGKQETQYF. CDR3 sequence (DNA): TGCGCCAGCAGCAGGGACAAGGGGAAACAAGAGACCCAGTACTTC.

The chain employs TRBV18 and TRBJ2-7; 11 bases map to TRBD2. CDR1 is KGHSH and CDR2 is LQKENI in the germline V gene. V gave up 6 bases and J gave up 0 bases; unmatched junction bases: 7. The CDR3 loop spans 16 amino acids. The CDR3 protein is CASSGGLAESSYEQYF. CDR3 in DNA: TGTGCCAGCTCCGGGGGACTAGCGGAGAGCTCCTACGAGCAGTACTTC.

The rearrangement joins TRBV5-1 to TRBJ2-2, with D perhaps matching TRBD1 (6 bases). The CDR3 length is 14 residues. Trimming pared 5 bases from V and 6 bases from J, leaving 14 bases between. The germline CDR1 and CDR2 sequences are SGHRS and YFSETQ. CDR3 nucleotides: TGCGCCAGCAGTACAGGGTTTATCCCCGGGGAGCTGTTTTTT. Encoded protein: CASSTGFIPGELFF.

The V and J genes are TRBV2 and TRBJ2-7; 7 bases are shared with TRBD1. The CDR3 is 13 amino acids. The germline V gene encodes CDR1 SNHLY and CDR2 FYNNEI. The J segment lost 7 bases and the V segment lost 4 bases, leaving 7 bases of the junction unmatched. The CDR3 here is CASSVNRGTEQYF. CDR3 DNA: TGTGCCAGCAGTGTTAACAGGGGAACGGAGCAGTACTTC.

This chain links TRBV19 with TRBJ1-1; possibly TRBD1 for D (6 bases). The CDR3 is 15 residues long. V lost 3 bases and J 1 base, leaving 12 bases between the germline ends. Germline loops: CDR1 LNHDA, CDR2 SQIVND (reference sequence). For the CDR3, the DNA is TGTGCCAGTAGTATTAGGGGGGGAGGGAACACTGAAGCTTTCTTT. Its translation: CASSIRGGGNTEAFF.

The chain links TRBV13 to TRBJ2-1; 8 nucleotides line up with TRBD2. The germline V gene encodes CDR1 PRHDT and CDR2 FYEKMQ (reference sequence). CDR3 size: 13 residues. V lost 10 bases to trimming and J lost 3 bases; unmatched junction nucleotides: 5. CDR3 sequence (DNA): TGTGCCACCGCGGGGGGCCTCTACAATGAGCAGTTCTTC. This gives the protein CATAGGLYNEQFF.

The chain is built from TRBV27 and TRBJ2-1, with 10 bases lining up with TRBD2. Unmatched junction bases numbered 5, after V lost 7 bases and J lost 2 bases. CDR1 and CDR2 from the germline V gene are MNHEY and SMNVEV (reference sequence). The CDR3 totals 15 residues. CDR3 nucleotides: TGTGCCAGCACCCGAGCGGGGGGGCCCTACAATGAGCAGTTCTTC. Its translation: CASTRAGGPYNEQFF.

V gene TRBV29-1 combines with J gene TRBJ2-3, with D perhaps TRBD1 (6 bases). Germline assignment: CDR1 SQVTM and CDR2 ANQGSEA. There are 12 residues in the CDR3. Deletions cut 4 bases from V and 4 bases from J, with 9 bases between. CDR3 region: CSVGGLSDTQYF. The CDR3 bases are TGCAGCGTTGGGGGGCTTTCAGATACGCAGTATTTT.

The rearrangement joins TRBV4-1 to TRBJ2-3; 10 nucleotides agree with TRBD2. V was pared by 4 bases and J by 2 bases, with 6 bases of the junction left unmatched. CDR1 MGHRA and CDR2 YSYEKL come from the germline V gene. This CDR3 is built from 16 residues. CDR3 in amino acids: CASSPDLAGDTDTQYF. CDR3 in DNA: TGCGCCAGCAGCCCGGATCTAGCGGGGGACACAGATACGCAGTATTTT.

V is TRBV19 and J is TRBJ1-5, with TRBD1 identical over 11 bases. Trimming at V came to 6 bases and at J to 7 bases, leaving 5 bases not matched to a gene. The CDR3 runs 14 residues. The germline V gene encodes CDR1 LNHDA and CDR2 SQIVND (reference sequence). As DNA, the CDR3 is TGTGCCAGTAGAAGGACAGGGGGCGGACAGCCCCAGCATTTT. Amino acids: CASRRTGGGQPQHF.

This clone was recorded a few times. The chain couples TRBV2 to TRBJ1-2; tentative D call: TRBD1 (6 bases). The CDR3 spans 14 residues. Trimming removed 8 bases at V and 2 bases at J, with 15 bases between. Germline CDR1 and CDR2: SNHLY and FYNNEI. CDR3 sequence (DNA): TGTGCCAGCGGGAAAGGGGGTCGCAACTATGGCTACACCTTC. Amino acids: CASGKGGRNYGYTF.

V usage is TRBV7-9 and J usage is TRBJ2-3; a possible D gene is TRBD2 (5 bases). CDR1 is SEHNR, CDR2 FQNEAQ, per germline (reference sequence). The CDR3 is made up of 14 amino acids. Trimming stripped 6 bases from V and 4 bases from J, with 14 bases between. This CDR3 reads CASSLAAAPDTQYF. The CDR3 nucleotides read TGTGCCAGCAGTCTCGCAGCGGCCCCAGATACGCAGTATTTT. Complete variable domain (other parts from reference TRBV7-9 and TRBJ2-3): DTGVSQNPRHKITKRGQNVTFRCDPISEHNRLYWYRQTLGQGPEFLTYFQNEAQLEKSRLLSDRFSAERPKGSFSTLEIQRTEQGDSAMYLCASSLAAAPDTQYFGPGTRLTVL.

A few counts support this clone. The chain carries TRBV5-4 and TRBJ2-2; 7 nucleotides line up with TRBD2. CDR1 is SGHNT and CDR2 is YYREEE in the germline V gene (reference sequence). After removal of 2 bases from V and 7 bases from J, the junction contained 5 bases not matched to a gene. CDR3 length: 14 amino acids. The CDR3, as DNA: TGTGCCAGCAGCTTCAACTGGGGGGGCGGGGAGCTGTTTTTT. It encodes CASSFNWGGGELFF.

The genes are TRBV7-6 and TRBJ2-2, with D possibly being TRBD1 (6 bases). CDR1 SGHVS and CDR2 FNYEAQ come from the germline V gene. The CDR3 length is 15 residues. V lost 5 bases and J 4 bases, leaving 14 bases between the germline ends. The chain's CDR3 is CASSPDVGGTGELFF. CDR3 coding DNA: TGTGCCAGCAGCCCAGACGTAGGGGGCACCGGGGAGCTGTTTTTT.

The chain couples TRBV6-6 to TRBJ2-7; weak D call: TRBD2 (5 bases). Germline CDR1 reads MNHNY; CDR2 reads SVGAGI (reference sequence). This CDR3 has 16 amino acids. Trimming shortened V by 0 bases and J by 3 bases, and 15 bases separated the two germline ends. DNA for the CDR3: TGTGCCAGCAGTTACTCGACTACGGCAGAGAGCTACGAGCAGTACTTC. As protein: CASSYSTTAESYEQYF.

The chain couples TRBV10-3 to TRBJ1-2; a possible D gene is TRBD1 (6 bases). This CDR3 is built from 12 residues. Germline lookup yields CDR1 ENHRY and CDR2 SYGVKD. V gave up 6 bases and J gave up 8 bases, with 13 bases separating them. The CDR3 coding sequence is TGTGCCATCAGCGTAGGGGGGGGAGGCTACACCTTC. It specifies CAISVGGGGYTF.

The V and J genes are TRBV29-1 and TRBJ1-5, with D uncertain. Germline loops: CDR1 SQVTM, CDR2 ANQGSEA. V was shortened by 0 bases and J by 8 bases, with 11 bases between the two germline ends. CDR3 length equals 13 residues. CDR3 residues: CSVEESPSEPQHF. The CDR3 nucleotides are TGCAGCGTTGAAGAGTCGCCTTCGGAGCCCCAGCATTTT.

Regarding this clone: Compared with germline, one end of the junction differs, possibly owing to a read error. V usage is TRBV7-6 and J usage is TRBJ1-1; D is ambiguous. Germline lookup yields CDR1 SGHVS and CDR2 FNYEAQ. This CDR3 comprises 11 residues. CDR3 in DNA: TGTGCCAGCAGCGAGGGCCAGGAAGTTTTCTTT. Translated: CASSEGQEVFF.

The chain is built from TRBV10-3 and TRBJ1-4; 8 positions match TRBD1. CDR1 is ENHRY and CDR2 is SYGVKD in the germline V gene. There are 15 residues in the CDR3. J lost 7 bases, V lost 2 bases, and 6 bases had no gene match. The CDR3 DNA is TGTGCCATCAGTGAGCCGGGACAGGCGGGTGAAAAACTGTTTTTT. It translates to CAISEPGQAGEKLFF.

The chain is built from TRBV7-2 and TRBJ2-3; TRBD2 might be the D (5 bases). Germline values: CDR1 SGHTA, CDR2 FQGNSA. V gave up 5 bases and J gave up 7 bases, with 22 bases separating them. This CDR3 is built from 16 residues. Here the CDR3 DNA reads TGTGCCAGCAGCCCAGCGGTCCTACCTTCCTCCAATACGCAGTATTTT. Protein product: CASSPAVLPSSNTQYF.

This clone appeared a few times. The chain carries TRBV15 and TRBJ2-5; no definite D call. Trimming took 0 bases from V and 0 from J, leaving 5 bases between them. Germline loops: CDR1 LNHNV, CDR2 YYDKDF (reference sequence). CDR3 size: 14 residues. CDR3 nucleotide sequence: TGTGCCACCAGCAGAGACAGAAACCAAGAGACCCAGTACTTC. It codes for CATSRDRNQETQYF.

This sequence joins TRBV4-2 and TRBJ1-5, with 10 bases identical to TRBD1. The germline gives CDR1 LGHNA, CDR2 YNFKEQ. Trimming removed 6 bases from V and 7 bases from J; junction bases left unmatched: 9. The CDR3 runs to 15 residues. The CDR3 reads CASSRAGTGVQPQHF. CDR3 nucleotide sequence: TGTGCCAGCAGTCGGGCCGGGACAGGGGTACAGCCCCAGCATTTT.

This sequence joins TRBV10-3 and TRBJ2-7, with 8 bases fitting TRBD1. The germline V gene encodes CDR1 ENHRY and CDR2 SYGVKD. CDR3 length: 14 amino acids. Losses at the gene ends were 8 bases for V and 2 bases for J; bases not matched to a gene: 8. CDR3 DNA: TGTGCCATCGGCCAGACAGGGGATACCTACGAGCAGTACTTC. Its protein product is CAIGQTGDTYEQYF.

J is TRBJ2-5 and V is TRBV6-5, with TRBD2 as a possible D gene (6 bases). The CDR3 has 15 amino acids. Germline CDR1 MNHEY, CDR2 SVGAGI. V was pared by 5 bases and J by 3 bases, with 16 bases between. CDR3 sequence reads: CASSLALGEKETQYF. Here the CDR3 DNA reads TGTGCCAGCAGTCTAGCGCTAGGGGAAAAAGAGACCCAGTACTTC.

V is TRBV11-1 and J is TRBJ1-1; no firm D call. Germline CDR1 and CDR2: SGHAT and FQDESV (reference sequence). V was cut by 0 bases and J by 0 bases, with 5 bases left in between. The length of the CDR3 is 14 residues. CDR3 nucleotides: TGTGCCAGCAGCTTAGCGGAGCTGAACACTGAAGCTTTCTTT. This codes for CASSLAELNTEAFF.